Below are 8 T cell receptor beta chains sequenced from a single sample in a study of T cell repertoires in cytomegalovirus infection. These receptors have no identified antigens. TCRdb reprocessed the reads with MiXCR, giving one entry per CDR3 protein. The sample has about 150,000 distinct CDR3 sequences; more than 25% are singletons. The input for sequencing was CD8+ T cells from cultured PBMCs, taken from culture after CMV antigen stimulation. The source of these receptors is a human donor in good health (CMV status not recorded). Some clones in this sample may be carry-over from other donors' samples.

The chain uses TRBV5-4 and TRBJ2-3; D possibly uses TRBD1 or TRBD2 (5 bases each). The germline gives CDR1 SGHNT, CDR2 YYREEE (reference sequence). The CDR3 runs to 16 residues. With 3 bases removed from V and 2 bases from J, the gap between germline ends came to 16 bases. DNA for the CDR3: TGTGCCAGCAGCTCGACGATGGGGGTTCCCACAGATACGCAGTATTTT. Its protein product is CASSSTMGVPTDTQYF.

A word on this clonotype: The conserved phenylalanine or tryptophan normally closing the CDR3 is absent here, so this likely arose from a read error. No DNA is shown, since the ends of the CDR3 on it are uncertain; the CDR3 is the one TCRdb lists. The CDR3 spells CASSPDPCNARYS. The chain employs TRBV7-4 and TRBJ2-7; TRBD1 was called by the table and not checked on the DNA. Germline V gene sequence: CDR1 SGHVT, CDR2 SQSDAQ. Including both end residues, the CDR3 is 13 amino acids long.

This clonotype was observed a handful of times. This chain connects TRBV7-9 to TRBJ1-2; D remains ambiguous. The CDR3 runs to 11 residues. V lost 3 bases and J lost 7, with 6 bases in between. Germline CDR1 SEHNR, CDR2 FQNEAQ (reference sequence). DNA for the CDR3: TGTGCCAGCAGCTTCGGTAGTGGCTACACCTTC. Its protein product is CASSFGSGYTF.

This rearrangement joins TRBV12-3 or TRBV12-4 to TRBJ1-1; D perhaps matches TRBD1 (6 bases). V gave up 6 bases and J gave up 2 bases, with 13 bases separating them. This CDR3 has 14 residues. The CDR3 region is CASRGGTLNTEAFF. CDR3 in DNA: TGTGCCAGCAGGGGCGGGACACTTAACACTGAAGCTTTCTTT.

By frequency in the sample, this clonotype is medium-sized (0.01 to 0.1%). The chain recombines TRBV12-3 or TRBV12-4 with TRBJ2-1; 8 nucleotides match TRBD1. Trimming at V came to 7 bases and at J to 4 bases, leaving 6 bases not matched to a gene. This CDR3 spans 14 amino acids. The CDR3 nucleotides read TGTGCCAGCAACTTAGACAGGGGATACAATGAGCAGTTCTTC. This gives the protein CASNLDRGYNEQFF.

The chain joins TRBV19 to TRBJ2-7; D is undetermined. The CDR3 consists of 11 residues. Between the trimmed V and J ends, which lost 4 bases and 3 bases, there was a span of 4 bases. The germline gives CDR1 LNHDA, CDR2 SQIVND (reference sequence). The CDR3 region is CASSKGYEQYF. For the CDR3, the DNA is TGTGCCAGTAGTAAAGGCTACGAGCAGTACTTC.

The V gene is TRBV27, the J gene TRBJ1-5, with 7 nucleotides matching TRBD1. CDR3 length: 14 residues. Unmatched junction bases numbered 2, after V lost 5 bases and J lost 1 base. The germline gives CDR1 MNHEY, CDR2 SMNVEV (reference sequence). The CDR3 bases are TGTGCCAGCAGTGTACAGGGGAGCAATCAGCCCCAGCATTTT. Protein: CASSVQGSNQPQHF.

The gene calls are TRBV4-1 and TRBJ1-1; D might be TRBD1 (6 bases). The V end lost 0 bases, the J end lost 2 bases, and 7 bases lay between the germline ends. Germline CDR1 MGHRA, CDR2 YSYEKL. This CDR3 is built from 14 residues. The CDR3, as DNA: TGCGCCAGCAGCCAAGAGACAGGCAACACTGAAGCTTTCTTT. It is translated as CASSQETGNTEAFF.